These 8 T cell receptor beta chains were sequenced from one sample in a study of CXCR3-negative and CXCR3-positive naive CD8 T cells. These receptors' antigens are unknown. Broader study findings: Naive cells with CXCR3 showed TRB CDR3s that were more hydrophobic than those in CXCR3-negative naive cells.

The libraries of TRB cDNA were prepared using 5' RACE with UMI labels. TCRdb re-called the 5' RACE reads; every CDR3 protein appears as one record, without DNA. This listing includes 75,000 to 100,000 distinct CDR3 sequences. Source material: naive CXCR3+ CD8+ T cells from blood. Described subset: CD45RO-CCR7+CD27+CD95- naive CD8+ T cells expressing CXCR3 (TNR3+). All receptors come from a human donor in good health. Some clones in this sample may be carry-over from other donors' samples.

The genes are TRBV29-1 and TRBJ2-1; checking the TCRdb D call of TRBD2 is not possible without DNA. The CDR3 runs 14 residues. Germline CDR1 SQVTM, CDR2 ANQGSEA. CDR3: CSVGSGGPYNEQFF.

V gene TRBV7-9 combines with J gene TRBJ1-1; the D call of TRBD1 rests on TCRdb alone, since no DNA is present to check it. From germline, CDR1 is SEHNR and CDR2 FQNEAQ (reference sequence). The CDR3 length is 14 residues. The CDR3 here is CASSLGGGNAEAFF.

V usage is TRBV20-1 and J usage is TRBJ2-3. Per germline, CDR1 DFQATT and CDR2 SNEGSKA (reference sequence). This CDR3 is 14 amino acids long. CDR3 loop: CSARGDSYTDTQYF.

The V and J genes are TRBV6-1 and TRBJ1-2; the TCRdb D gene call, TRBD1, has no DNA to confirm it. The CDR3 is 17 residues long. Germline CDR1 reads MNHNS; CDR2 reads SASEGT. The CDR3 loop is CASSTTPLGMVRYGYTF.

This chain uses TRBV29-1 with TRBJ2-7. CDR1 is SQVTM and CDR2 is ANQGSEA in the germline V gene. This CDR3 has 12 amino acids. This CDR3 reads CSVNTETYEQYF.

The chain uses TRBV6-5 and TRBJ2-1; the D call of TRBD1 rests on TCRdb alone, since no DNA is present to check it. Germline V gene lookup returns CDR1 MNHEY and CDR2 SVGAGI. There are 16 residues in the CDR3. CDR3 region: CASSSRGAGRYNEQFF.

The gene calls are TRBV3-1 and TRBJ2-7; TCRdb gives TRBD1 as the D gene, but with no DNA this cannot be confirmed. Germline CDR1 LGHDT, CDR2 YNNKEL (reference sequence). The CDR3 has 15 amino acids. Here the CDR3 reads CASSQDPRRMHEQYF.

The J gene is TRBJ2-7, the V gene TRBV29-1; TCRdb lists TRBD1, though no DNA is available to test this call. Germline V gives CDR1 SQVTM, CDR2 ANQGSEA. The CDR3 extends over 15 amino acids. CDR3 sequence reads: CSVEGQDRGFYEQYF.